The clone carrying this T cell receptor beta chain has ten or more counts. Its antigen is unknown. These data belong to a study of glioma-infiltrating T cells. TCR alpha and beta CDR3 regions were amplified from RNA using iRepertoire nested multiplex PCR. One-step reverse transcription and amplification started from approximately 100-400 ng of tissue mRNA or PBMC total RNA. TCRdb re-derived calls from the multiplex PCR reads in MiXCR, one entry per CDR3 protein. Of roughly 100,000 distinct CDR3 sequences in the sample, approximately 39% were seen once. General study findings and limits: Gliomas, especially low-grade, showed above-expected tissue-blood divergence; non-neoplastic patients showed below. CDR3 overlap between tissue and blood was very small.

Trimming pared 5 bases from V and 4 bases from J, leaving 11 bases between. CDR1 and CDR2 from the germline V gene are SGHVS and FNYEAQ. The CDR3 loop spans 13 amino acids. The rearrangement uses TRBV7-6 and TRBJ2-5, with D perhaps being TRBD1 or TRBD2 (6 bases each). This clonotype originated in a human donor with low-grade glioma or glioblastoma, undergoing nonglioma brain surgery, or in good health (not recorded which). Sequenced: glioma tissue, nonneoplastic brain tissue, or PBMCs (not recorded which). The CDR3 sequence: CASSQGGLETQYF. The CDR3 DNA is TGTGCCAGCAGCCAAGGGGGGTTAGAGACCCAGTACTTC. The full variable domain, in which reference TRBV7-6 and TRBJ2-5 provide the parts outside the CDR3, is GAGVSQSPRYKVTKRGQDVALRCDPISGHVSLYWYRQALGQGPEFLTYFNYEAQQDKSGLPNDRFSAERPEGSISTLTIQRTEQRDSAMYRCASSQGGLETQYFGPGTRLLVL.